Listed below are T cell receptor beta chains from one sample, sequenced in a study of regulatory T cells in long-lasting Graves disease. TCRdb recomputed calls from the multiplex PCR reads with MiXCR, one row per CDR3 protein. The profile shows around 320,000 distinct CDR3 sequences, over 15% of them singletons. The sample was also linked to a second study, of T cells in Graves' hyperthyroidism and ophthalmopathy.

The material was peripheral blood mononuclear cells (PBMCs), obtained at new diagnosis, from a patient treated with antithyroid drugs. The receptors come from a middle-aged man with Graves disease. CDR3s include the opening cysteine and the closing phenylalanine or tryptophan. Fields, in order: D gene, clone size, V gene, J gene, CDR3 DNA, CDR3 protein. The D gene is left open where the match is weak. The listing skips clone size in some rows; elsewhere it reads once, few, many or a size class.

NA,NA,TRBV28,TRBJ2-7,TGTGCCAGCACGACACCTAACTACGAGCAGTACTTC,CASTTPNYEQYF
NA,many,TRBV27,TRBJ2-7,TGTGCCAGCAGTTTATCTCCGCTAGGCCCCGAGCAGTACTTC,CASSLSPLGPEQYF
TRBD1,many,TRBV11-2,TRBJ2-5,TGTGCCAGCAGCCCTACAGGGGGCGGACAAGAGACCCAGTACTTC,CASSPTGGGQETQYF
NA,many,TRBV15,TRBJ2-1,TGTGCCACCAGCAGAGAAGCCGCCAGGGCCAATGAGCAGTTCTTC,CATSREAARANEQFF
NA,NA,TRBV5-1,TRBJ2-1,TGCGCCAGCAGTTCCTGGACGGGGAACAATGAGCAGTTCTTC,CASSSWTGNNEQFF
NA,many,TRBV2,TRBJ1-1,TGTGCCAGCAGTTATTCGGGCAGCCAGAACACTGAAGCTTTCTTT,CASSYSGSQNTEAFF
NA,many,TRBV20-1,TRBJ2-7,TGCAGTGCCCTCACAAAGTCGGCATACGAGCAGTACTTC,CSALTKSAYEQYF
NA,NA,TRBV28,TRBJ2-4,TGTGCCAGCAGTTCGCTACCCGGGACGGGCGGAAACATTCAGTACTTC,CASSSLPGTGGNIQYF
NA,many,TRBV2,TRBJ2-5,TGTGCCAGCAGTGAATCCCAAGAGACCCAGTACTTC,CASSESQETQYF
NA,few,TRBV4-1,TRBJ1-1,TGCGCCAGCAGCTTTCGTGCCCCGGGGGCAATGAACACTGAAGCTTTCTTT,CASSFRAPGAMNTEAFF
TRBD2,many,TRBV12-3/TRBV12-4,TRBJ2-1,TGTGCCAGCGCGCCGCCGCGGACTAGTCTGAATGAGCAGTTCTTC,CASAPPRTSLNEQFF
NA,NA,TRBV2,TRBJ2-7,TGTGCCAGCAAGGAGAGGATCTACGAGCAGTACTTC,CASKERIYEQYF
NA,many,TRBV5-1,TRBJ2-2,TGCGCCAGCAGCTTGGATTACACCGGGGAGCTGTTTTTT,CASSLDYTGELFF
TRBD1,many,TRBV19,TRBJ2-7,TGTGCCAGTAGGATGGGACAGACTTCATACGAGCAGTACTTC,CASRMGQTSYEQYF
NA,NA,TRBV7-8,TRBJ1-5,TGTGCCAGCAGCTTAGTCCCCCTATTCCAGCCCCAGCATTTT,CASSLVPLFQPQHF
NA,many,TRBV7-6,TRBJ2-3,TGTGCCAGCAGACCACAGGGAGGGGATACGCAGTATTTT,CASRPQGGDTQYF
NA,many,TRBV2,TRBJ2-4,TGTGCCAGCCACGACAGGCGAGTAAACATTCAGTACTTC,CASHDRRVNIQYF
NA,many,TRBV30,TRBJ1-2,TGTGCCTGGGGAGGGCGGCTGAACTATGGCTACACCTTC,CAWGGRLNYGYTF
NA,few,TRBV10-3,TRBJ2-7,TGTGCCATCAGTGAGTCGGCAGAATCCTACGAGCAGTACTTC,CAISESAESYEQYF
NA,many,TRBV11-3,TRBJ1-1,TGTGCCAGCAGCGTGGTGAACACTGAAGCTTTCTTT,CASSVVNTEAFF
NA,many,TRBV5-1,TRBJ2-1,TGCGCCAGCAGCTTGGCTAGGGGGAGCGGGTATAACAATGAGCAGTTCTTC,CASSLARGSGYNNEQFF
NA,many,TRBV2,TRBJ1-5,TGTGCCAGCACGGGGGGCGAGTATCAGCCCCAGCATTTT,CASTGGEYQPQHF
NA,NA,TRBV7-8,TRBJ2-7,TGTGCCAGCAGCTTCTCGGGAGTCAGCGAGCAGTACTTC,CASSFSGVSEQYF
NA,few,TRBV11-2,TRBJ2-1,TGTGCCAGCAGCCCCAGGGGTTTACGGGGTGTCAATGAGCAGTTCTTC,CASSPRGLRGVNEQFF
TRBD2,few,TRBV9,TRBJ2-5,TGTGCCTCCTCGGGGCTAGCGGGCAGGGCCCAGTACTTC,CASSGLAGRAQYF
NA,many,TRBV7-2,TRBJ2-7,TGTGCCAGCAGCTCCCCCGGGGTAGCTTCGTACGAGCAGTACTTC,CASSSPGVASYEQYF
NA,few,TRBV7-3,TRBJ2-3,TGTGCCAGCAGCTTAATTGGTTCACGCACAGATACGCAGTATTTT,CASSLIGSRTDTQYF
NA,many,TRBV28,TRBJ2-4,TGTGCCAGCAGTTTAGCAGGGGTAGCCAAAAACATTCAGTACTTC,CASSLAGVAKNIQYF
NA,many,TRBV4-3,TRBJ1-4,TGCGCCAGCAGCCCGGCGGACGGCGTTCCCCTCGGGACTAATGAAAAACTGTTTTTT,CASSPADGVPLGTNEKLFF
NA,NA,TRBV19,TRBJ1-5,TGTGCCAGTACCCCCGGACCGGGGCGAAGTGAGCCCCAGCATTTT,CASTPGPGRSEPQHF
NA,many,TRBV5-1,TRBJ2-7,TGCGCCAGCAGCGGATATCCAGGGATCCCTGGGTACGAGCAGTACTTC,CASSGYPGIPGYEQYF
NA,NA,TRBV27,TRBJ1-3,TGTGCCAGCAGTTTTCCCCCTGCCGGCGTCTCTGGAAACACCATATATTTT,CASSFPPAGVSGNTIYF
NA,few,TRBV20-1,TRBJ2-7,TGCAGTGCTAGGGGCGGCCAGGGTGGTTACGAGCAGTACTTC,CSARGGQGGYEQYF
NA,many,TRBV2,TRBJ1-4,TGTGCCAGCACAGGGAGCAGGGGAGCTTGGGAAAAACTGTTTTTT,CASTGSRGAWEKLFF
NA,many,TRBV7-2,TRBJ1-5,TGTGCCAGCAGCAAACAGACAGGTTATAGCAATCAGCCCCAGCATTTT,CASSKQTGYSNQPQHF
NA,many,TRBV18,TRBJ1-3,TGTGCCAGCTCACCAACCGTGTTGGAAAACACCATATATTTT,CASSPTVLENTIYF
TRBD1,NA,TRBV5-6,TRBJ1-2,TGTGCCAGCAGCTGGGACAGGGGTATCGATGGCTACACCTTC,CASSWDRGIDGYTF
TRBD2,many,TRBV5-1,TRBJ2-3,TGCGCCAGCAGCTTTGCGGGACTAGCGGGGGGGCCTGATACGCAGTATTTT,CASSFAGLAGGPDTQYF
NA,many,TRBV20-1,TRBJ1-1,TGCAGTGCTAGAGACCGCATGGAAGCTTTCTTT,CSARDRMEAFF
NA,NA,TRBV20-1,TRBJ1-2,TGCAGTGCTAGACGGGACATAAACTATGGCTACACCTTC,CSARRDINYGYTF
NA,few,TRBV24-1,TRBJ2-6,TGTGCCACCAGTGATTTGCAAGGGGACGGGGCCAACGTCCTGACTTTC,CATSDLQGDGANVLTF
NA,many,TRBV2,TRBJ1-1,TGTGCCAGCAGATACGACAAGCTTACTGAAGCTTTCTTT,CASRYDKLTEAFF
TRBD1,many,TRBV12-3/TRBV12-4,TRBJ2-1,TGTGCCAGCAGAACCTTCGGGACAGCATACAATGAGCAGTTCTTC,CASRTFGTAYNEQFF
NA,many,TRBV3-1,TRBJ1-1,TGTGCCAGCAGCCGAGGCATGGACACTGAAGCTTTCTTT,CASSRGMDTEAFF
NA,many,TRBV6-2/TRBV6-3,TRBJ2-5,TGTGCCAGCAGTTACAAGGAGACCCAGTACTTC,CASSYKETQYF
NA,many,TRBV20-1,TRBJ1-1,TGCAGTGCTAGAGAGGGGGCCGCGACAGCGAACACTGAAGCTTTCTTT,CSAREGAATANTEAFF
TRBD1,NA,TRBV29-1,TRBJ1-6,TGCAGCGTTTCAACCTCAGGGGGAGTGGATTCACCCCTCCACTTT,CSVSTSGGVDSPLHF
TRBD1,NA,TRBV30,TRBJ1-1,TGTGCCTGGAAGGAAAGGACAGGATGGGTGAACACTGAAGCTTTCTTT,CAWKERTGWVNTEAFF
TRBD2,NA,TRBV4-2,TRBJ2-5,TGTGCCAGCAGCCAAGATTGGGCGGGGGGGGGTGGAGAGACCCAGTACTTC,CASSQDWAGGGGETQYF
NA,few,TRBV20-1,TRBJ2-2,TGCAGTGCTTCGGGGGCGAACACCGGGGAGCTGTTTTTT,CSASGANTGELFF
NA,few,TRBV5-6,TRBJ2-1,TGTGCCAGCAGCTTGGCCTGGATTACCTACAATGAGCAGTTCTTC,CASSLAWITYNEQFF
NA,many,TRBV27,TRBJ1-1,TGTGCCAGCAGTTTAAAGGCAAACATGAACACTGAAGCTTTCTTT,CASSLKANMNTEAFF
NA,NA,TRBV6-1,TRBJ2-7,TGTGCCAGCAGGTCCGGGCAGGGAAACGACGAGCAGTACTTC,CASRSGQGNDEQYF